This T cell receptor (beta chain) was captured in a study of blood T cell repertoires in COVID-19. Whole-study context: Sites in the United States, Italy and Spain provided acute and convalescent COVID-19 samples.

This clone was recorded at least ten times. Clones were read by immunoSEQ multiplex PCR, and TCRdb kept only the in-frame ones, dropping some. The sample records over 130,000 clones, 60% to 80% being singletons. CDR3 length: 19 residues. CDR1 and CDR2 from the germline V gene are SGHTA and FQGNSA. V shed 5 bases, J shed 2 bases, and the junction held 16 bases outside the gene matches. The TCR originated in a woman in her 50s with active or convalescent COVID-19. The material sequenced was peripheral blood. The chain combines TRBV7-2 with TRBJ1-3; 9 nucleotides agree with TRBD1. This CDR3 reads CASSIRSGTGTLAGNTIYF. In DNA, the CDR3 is TGTGCCAGCAGCATACGATCCGGGACAGGGACGTTAGCTGGAAACACCATATATTTT.